A single sample is the source of the 7 T cell receptor beta chains below, sequenced in a study of PD-1 blockade in mismatch repair-deficient tumors. Some clones are missing from TCRdb's copy, which holds only in-frame ones; the method was immunoSEQ multiplex PCR. The sample yields around 10,000 clones, around 83% seen once. The source was PBMCs, collected 46 weeks after starting pembrolizumab. Receptors originate from an adult with mismatch repair-deficient cancer.

The rearrangement joins TRBV7-9 to TRBJ2-7, with TRBD1 as a possible D gene (5 bases). Trimming took off 1 base at V and 3 bases at J, with 10 bases between the two ends. CDR3 length equals 14 residues. CDR1 and CDR2 (germline): SEHNR, FQNEAQ (reference sequence). CDR3 residues: CASSLVGPSYEQYF. For the CDR3, the DNA is TGTGCCAGCAGCTTAGTGGGGCCAAGCTACGAGCAGTACTTC.

The J gene is TRBJ2-3, the V gene TRBV19, with TRBD2 identical over 7 bases. Germline-derived CDR1 and CDR2 are LNHDA and SQIVND (reference sequence). There are 16 residues in the CDR3. Unmatched junction bases numbered 11, after V lost 5 bases and J lost 3 bases. The chain's CDR3 is CASSLGPRGKTDTQYF. In DNA form, the CDR3 reads TGTGCCAGTAGTCTAGGGCCGCGGGGGAAAACAGATACGCAGTATTTT.

The CDR3 here is CASSSQVAGARETQYF. The CDR3 nucleotides read TGTGCCAGCAGCTCGCAAGTCGCGGGAGCGAGAGAGACCCAGTACTTC. The chain carries TRBV7-6 and TRBJ2-5, with TRBD2 identical over 7 bases. This CDR3 is built from 16 residues. Trimming at V came to 4 bases and at J to 4 bases, leaving 12 bases not matched to a gene. CDR1 is SGHVS and CDR2 is FNYEAQ in the germline V gene.

The V gene is TRBV7-6, the J gene TRBJ2-5; 15 bases agree with TRBD2. Germline CDR1 SGHVS, CDR2 FNYEAQ. The CDR3 covers 17 residues. V dropped 2 bases and J dropped 5; count of bases not matched to a gene: 6. CDR3 region: CASSLMGLAGGGETQYF. CDR3 coding DNA: TGTGCCAGCAGCTTAATGGGACTAGCGGGAGGAGGGGAGACCCAGTACTTC.

CDR3 residues: CASSLALAGAYNEQFF. The DNA of the CDR3 is TGTGCCAGCAGCTTGGCGCTAGCGGGAGCTTACAATGAGCAGTTCTTC. The chain uses TRBV5-5 and TRBJ2-1, with 10 nucleotides matching TRBD2. Germline CDR1 SGHKS, CDR2 YYEKEE (reference sequence). The CDR3 is 16 amino acids. J gave up 4 bases and V 0 bases, and 4 bases lay outside the gene matches.

V is TRBV28 and J is TRBJ2-7, with TRBD1 matching over 7 bases. The CDR3 length is 14 residues. Losses at the gene ends were 7 bases for V and 0 bases for J; bases not matched to a gene: 6. Germline V gives CDR1 MDHEN, CDR2 SYDVKM. The CDR3 sequence: CASIYRGGSYEQYF. CDR3 DNA: TGTGCCAGCATCTACAGGGGCGGCTCCTACGAGCAGTACTTC.

The chain is built from TRBV29-1 and TRBJ2-5, with 7 bases that match TRBD2. V dropped 6 bases and J dropped 5; count of bases not matched to a gene: 9. The CDR3 loop spans 13 amino acids. The germline V gene encodes CDR1 SQVTM and CDR2 ANQGSEA. In DNA, the CDR3 is TGCAGCGTCCCGGGGGAGGGCCGGGAGACCCAGTACTTC. Protein: CSVPGEGRETQYF.